The following is a TCR beta chain sequence with its context. Its antigen is currently unknown. No conserved phenylalanine or tryptophan ends this CDR3, so it is likely a read error. The sorted Tregs were CD4+CD25+CD127-/low cells. MiXCR was run by TCRdb on the 5' RACE reads, yielding one entry per CDR3 protein. This table has 8,500 to 13,000 distinct CDR3 sequences, about a sixth appearing once. The study's findings and limits: Tumor Tregs overlapped most with tumor, then blood, naive CD4+ cells. Tumor memory CD4+ T cell TCR gene usage clustered with blood and lymph node memory CD4+ cells and lymph node naive CD4+ cells. The larger cohort examined one V-J beta rearrangement, not whole repertoires.

CDR3 length: 16 residues. Germline CDR1 reads SQVTM; CDR2 reads ANQGSEA. The gene calls are TRBV29-1 and TRBJ1-2; D gene ambiguous. The specimen was Tregs sorted from a lymph node. The receptor comes from a female donor with breast cancer. CDR3 in amino acids: CSAEDPRHRKIYGYTL. CDR3 in DNA: TGCAGCGCTGAAGACCCCCGACACCGAAAAATCTATGGCTACACCCTC.